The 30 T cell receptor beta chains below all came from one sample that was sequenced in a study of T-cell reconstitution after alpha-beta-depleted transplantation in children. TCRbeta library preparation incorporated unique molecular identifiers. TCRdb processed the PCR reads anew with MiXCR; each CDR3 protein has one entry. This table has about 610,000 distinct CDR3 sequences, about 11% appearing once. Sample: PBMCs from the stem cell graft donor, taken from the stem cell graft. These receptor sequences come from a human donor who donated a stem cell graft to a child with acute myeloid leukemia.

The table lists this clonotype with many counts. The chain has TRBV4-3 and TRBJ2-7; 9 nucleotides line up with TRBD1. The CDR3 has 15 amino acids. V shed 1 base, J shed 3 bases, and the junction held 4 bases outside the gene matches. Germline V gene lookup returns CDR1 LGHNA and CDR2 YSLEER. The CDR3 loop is CASSQGQGGGYEQYF. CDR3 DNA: TGCGCCAGCAGCCAAGGACAGGGGGGCGGCTACGAGCAGTACTTC.

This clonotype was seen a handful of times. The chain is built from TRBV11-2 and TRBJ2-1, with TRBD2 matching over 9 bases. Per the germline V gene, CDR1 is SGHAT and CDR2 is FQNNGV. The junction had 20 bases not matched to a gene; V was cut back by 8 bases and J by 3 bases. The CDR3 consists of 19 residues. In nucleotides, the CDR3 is TGTGCCAGCCAAGGCTATTTCAGCGGGAGGCCCAGGGACTACAATGAGCAGTTCTTC. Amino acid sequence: CASQGYFSGRPRDYNEQFF.

CDR3 in amino acids: CASSLLLGPYEQYF. Written as DNA, the CDR3 is TGTGCCAGCAGCTTACTCCTAGGGCCCTACGAGCAGTACTTC. The chain uses TRBV7-9 and TRBJ2-7; the D is unclear. There are 14 residues in the CDR3. CDR1 SEHNR and CDR2 FQNEAQ come from the germline V gene (reference sequence). The V and J ends lost 2 bases and 2 bases respectively, with 10 bases between them.

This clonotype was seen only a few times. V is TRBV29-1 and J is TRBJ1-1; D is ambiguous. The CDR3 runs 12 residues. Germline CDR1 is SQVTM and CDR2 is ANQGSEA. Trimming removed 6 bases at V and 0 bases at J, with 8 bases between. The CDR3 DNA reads TGCAGCGTGACTAATATGAACACTGAAGCTTTCTTT. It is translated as CSVTNMNTEAFF.

The CDR3 sequence is CASSLLGAGYEQYF. As DNA, the CDR3 is TGTGCCAGCAGTTTATTAGGGGCCGGCTACGAGCAGTACTTC. The chain couples TRBV12-3 or TRBV12-4 to TRBJ2-7; weak D call: TRBD1 (5 bases). Trimming shortened V by 2 bases and J by 3 bases, and 11 bases separated the two germline ends. This CDR3 is built from 14 residues.

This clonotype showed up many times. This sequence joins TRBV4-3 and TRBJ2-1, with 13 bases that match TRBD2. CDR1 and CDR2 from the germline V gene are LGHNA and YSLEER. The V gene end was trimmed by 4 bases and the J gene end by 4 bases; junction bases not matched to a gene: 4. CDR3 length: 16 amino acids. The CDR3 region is CASSPGTSGAYNEQFF. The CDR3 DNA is TGCGCCAGCAGCCCGGGGACTAGCGGGGCTTACAATGAGCAGTTCTTC.

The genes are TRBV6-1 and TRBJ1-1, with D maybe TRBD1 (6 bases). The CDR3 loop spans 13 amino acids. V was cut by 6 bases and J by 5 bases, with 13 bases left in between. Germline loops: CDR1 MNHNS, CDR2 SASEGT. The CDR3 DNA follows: TGTGCCAGCAGGGGGGGCCTTATAACTGAAGCTTTCTTT. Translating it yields CASRGGLITEAFF.

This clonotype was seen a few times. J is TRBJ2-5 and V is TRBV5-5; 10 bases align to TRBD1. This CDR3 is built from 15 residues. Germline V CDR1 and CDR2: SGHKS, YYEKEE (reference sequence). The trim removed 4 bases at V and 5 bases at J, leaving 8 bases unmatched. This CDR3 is CASSPSGTGVETQYF. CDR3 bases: TGTGCCAGCAGCCCCTCCGGGACAGGGGTTGAGACCCAGTACTTC.

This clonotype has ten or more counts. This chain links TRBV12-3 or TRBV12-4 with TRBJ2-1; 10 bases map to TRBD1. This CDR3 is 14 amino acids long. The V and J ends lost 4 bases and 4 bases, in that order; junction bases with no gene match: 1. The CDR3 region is CASSSDRGYNEQFF. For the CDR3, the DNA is TGTGCCAGCAGTTCGGACAGGGGGTACAATGAGCAGTTCTTC.

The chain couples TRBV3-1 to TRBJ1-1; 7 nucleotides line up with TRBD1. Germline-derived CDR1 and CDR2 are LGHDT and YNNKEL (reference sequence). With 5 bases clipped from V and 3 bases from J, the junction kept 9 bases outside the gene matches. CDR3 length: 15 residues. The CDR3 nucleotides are TGTGCCAGCAGCGGACGAACCGGGACAGACACTGAAGCTTTCTTT. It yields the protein CASSGRTGTDTEAFF.

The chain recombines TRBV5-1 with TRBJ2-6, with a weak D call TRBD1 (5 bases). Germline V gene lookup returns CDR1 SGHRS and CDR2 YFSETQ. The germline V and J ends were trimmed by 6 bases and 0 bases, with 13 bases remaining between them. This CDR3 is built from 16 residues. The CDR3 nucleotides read TGCGCCAGCACCCCTTACAGGTCCTCTGGGGCCAACGTCCTGACTTTC. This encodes CASTPYRSSGANVLTF.

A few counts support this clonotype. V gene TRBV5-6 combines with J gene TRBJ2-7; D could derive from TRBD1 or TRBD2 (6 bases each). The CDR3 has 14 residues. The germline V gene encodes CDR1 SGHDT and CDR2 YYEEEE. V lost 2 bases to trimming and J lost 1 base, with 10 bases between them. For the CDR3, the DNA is TGTGCCAGCAGCTTCCGGGGGACATCCTACGAGCAGTACTTC. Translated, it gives CASSFRGTSYEQYF. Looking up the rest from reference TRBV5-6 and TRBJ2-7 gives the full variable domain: DAGVTQSPTHLIKTRGQQVTLRCSPKSGHDTVSWYQQALGQGPQFIFQYYEEEERQRGNFPDRFSGHQFPNYSSELNVNALLLGDSALYLCASSFRGTSYEQYFGPGTRLTVT.

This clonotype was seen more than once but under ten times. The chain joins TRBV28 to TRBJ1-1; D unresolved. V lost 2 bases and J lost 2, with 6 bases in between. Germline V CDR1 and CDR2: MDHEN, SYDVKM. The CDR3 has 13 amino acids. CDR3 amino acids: CASSLPINTEAFF. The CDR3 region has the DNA TGTGCCAGCAGTTTACCAATAAACACTGAAGCTTTCTTT.

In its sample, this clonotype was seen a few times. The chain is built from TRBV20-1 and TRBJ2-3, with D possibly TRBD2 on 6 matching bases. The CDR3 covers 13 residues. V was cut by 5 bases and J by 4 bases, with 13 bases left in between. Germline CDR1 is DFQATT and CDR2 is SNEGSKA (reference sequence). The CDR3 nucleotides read TGCAGTGCTCAGGATTCTAGCGCAGATACGCAGTATTTT. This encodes CSAQDSSADTQYF.

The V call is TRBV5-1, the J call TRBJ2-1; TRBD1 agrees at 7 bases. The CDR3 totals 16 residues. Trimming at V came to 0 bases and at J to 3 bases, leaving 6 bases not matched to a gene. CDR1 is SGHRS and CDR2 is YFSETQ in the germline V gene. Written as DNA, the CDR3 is TGCGCCAGCAGCTTGGAACAGGGGTCCTTCTACAATGAGCAGTTCTTC. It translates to CASSLEQGSFYNEQFF.

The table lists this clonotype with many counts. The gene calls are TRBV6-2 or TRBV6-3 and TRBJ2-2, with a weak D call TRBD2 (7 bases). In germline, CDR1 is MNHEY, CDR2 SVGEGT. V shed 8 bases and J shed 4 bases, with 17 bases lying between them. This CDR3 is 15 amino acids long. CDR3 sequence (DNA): TGTGCCAGCGCCAGGGGCGGGAGTGTCACCGGGGAGCTGTTTTTT. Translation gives CASARGGSVTGELFF.

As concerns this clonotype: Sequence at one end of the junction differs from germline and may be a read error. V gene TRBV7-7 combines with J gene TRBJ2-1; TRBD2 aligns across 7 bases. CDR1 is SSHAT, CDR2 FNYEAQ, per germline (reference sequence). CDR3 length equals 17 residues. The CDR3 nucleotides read TGTGCTAGCAGTCCTAATCATCCGGGACTACCGAACAATGAGCAGTTCTTC. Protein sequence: CASSPNHPGLPNNEQFF.

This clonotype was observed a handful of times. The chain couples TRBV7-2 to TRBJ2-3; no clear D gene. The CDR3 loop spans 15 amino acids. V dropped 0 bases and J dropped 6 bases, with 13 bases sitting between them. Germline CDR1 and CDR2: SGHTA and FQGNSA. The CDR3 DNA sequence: TGTGCCAGCAGCTTAGCTCCCATCCGGTCGGATACGCAGTATTTT. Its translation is CASSLAPIRSDTQYF.

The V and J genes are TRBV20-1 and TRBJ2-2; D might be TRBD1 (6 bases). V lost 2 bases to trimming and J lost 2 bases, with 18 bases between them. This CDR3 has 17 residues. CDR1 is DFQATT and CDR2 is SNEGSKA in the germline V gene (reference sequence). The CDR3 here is CSARFPMRQVNTGELFF. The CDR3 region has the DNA TGCAGTGCTAGATTCCCGATGAGACAGGTTAACACCGGGGAGCTGTTTTTT.

In nucleotides, the CDR3 is TGCAGTGCCACATACCCGGGACTAGCGGGACTGAACAATGAGCAGTTCTTC. This codes for CSATYPGLAGLNNEQFF. The chain uses TRBV20-1 and TRBJ2-1; 13 bases line up with TRBD2. This CDR3 is built from 17 residues. Trimming removed 6 bases from V and 5 bases from J; junction bases left unmatched: 13. Germline CDR1 is DFQATT and CDR2 is SNEGSKA (reference sequence).

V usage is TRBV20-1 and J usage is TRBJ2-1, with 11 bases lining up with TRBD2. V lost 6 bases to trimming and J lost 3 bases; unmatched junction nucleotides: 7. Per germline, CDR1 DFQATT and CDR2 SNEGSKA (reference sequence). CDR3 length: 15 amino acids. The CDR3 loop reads CSASLLAGDYNEQFF. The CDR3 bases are TGCAGTGCAAGCCTACTAGCGGGAGACTACAATGAGCAGTTCTTC.

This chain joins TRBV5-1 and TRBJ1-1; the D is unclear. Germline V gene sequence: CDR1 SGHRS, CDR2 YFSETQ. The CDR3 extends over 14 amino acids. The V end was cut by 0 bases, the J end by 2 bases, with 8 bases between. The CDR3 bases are TGCGCCAGCAGCTTGGGTAAAAGAAACACTGAAGCTTTCTTT. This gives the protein CASSLGKRNTEAFF.

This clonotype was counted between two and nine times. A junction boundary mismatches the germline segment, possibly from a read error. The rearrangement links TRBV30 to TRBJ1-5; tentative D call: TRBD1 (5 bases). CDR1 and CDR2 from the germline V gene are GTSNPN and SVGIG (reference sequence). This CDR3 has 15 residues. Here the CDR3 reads CAWSQGPRSNQPQQF. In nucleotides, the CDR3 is TGTGCCTGGAGCCAGGGCCCCCGTAGCAATCAGCCCCAGCAATTT.

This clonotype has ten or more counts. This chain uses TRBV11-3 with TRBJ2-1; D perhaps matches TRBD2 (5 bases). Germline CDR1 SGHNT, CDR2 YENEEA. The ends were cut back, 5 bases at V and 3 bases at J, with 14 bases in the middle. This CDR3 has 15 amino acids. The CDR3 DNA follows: TGTGCCAGCAGCATGGACTCCAGTGTCTACAATGAGCAGTTCTTC. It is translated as CASSMDSSVYNEQFF.

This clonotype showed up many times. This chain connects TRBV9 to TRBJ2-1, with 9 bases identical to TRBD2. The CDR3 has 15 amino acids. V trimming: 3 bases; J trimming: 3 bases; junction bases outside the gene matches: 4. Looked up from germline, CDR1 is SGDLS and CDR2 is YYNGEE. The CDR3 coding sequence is TGTGCCAGCAGCGAGGGACTAGCCAACTACAATGAGCAGTTCTTC. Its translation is CASSEGLANYNEQFF.

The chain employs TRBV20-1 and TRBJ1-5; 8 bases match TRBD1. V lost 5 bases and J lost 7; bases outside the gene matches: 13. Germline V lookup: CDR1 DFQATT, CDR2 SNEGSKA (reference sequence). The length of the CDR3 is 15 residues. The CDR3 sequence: CSAYAPTGERQPQHF. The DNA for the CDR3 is TGCAGTGCTTACGCCCCGACAGGGGAAAGGCAGCCCCAGCATTTT.

Written as DNA, the CDR3 is TGTGCCAGCAGCTTGCGGGCGCTGAATTCACCCCTCCACTTT. This translates into CASSLRALNSPLHF. V and J are TRBV7-2 and TRBJ1-6; D unclear. CDR3 length: 14 amino acids. The V and J ends lost 3 bases and 7 bases respectively, with 10 bases between them. Germline loops: CDR1 SGHTA, CDR2 FQGNSA.

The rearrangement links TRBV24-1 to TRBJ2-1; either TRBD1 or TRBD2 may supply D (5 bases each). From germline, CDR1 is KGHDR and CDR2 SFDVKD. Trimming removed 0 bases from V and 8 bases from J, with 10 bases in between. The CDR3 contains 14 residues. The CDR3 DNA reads TGTGCCACCAGTGATTTGGGGACCGGTGATGAGCAGTTCTTC. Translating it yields CATSDLGTGDEQFF.

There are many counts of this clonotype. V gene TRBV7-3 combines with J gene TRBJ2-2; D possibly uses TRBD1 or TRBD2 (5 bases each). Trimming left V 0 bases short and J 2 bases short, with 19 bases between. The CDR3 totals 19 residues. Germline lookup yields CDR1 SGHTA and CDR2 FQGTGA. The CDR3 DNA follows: TGTGCCAGCAGCTTAACGGCGTGGTTGGGGACCACTAACACCGGGGAGCTGTTTTTT. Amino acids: CASSLTAWLGTTNTGELFF.

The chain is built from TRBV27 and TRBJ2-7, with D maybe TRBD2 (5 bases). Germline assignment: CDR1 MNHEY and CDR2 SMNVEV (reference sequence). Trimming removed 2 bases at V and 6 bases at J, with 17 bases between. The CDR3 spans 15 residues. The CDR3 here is CASSLESPAGPEQYF. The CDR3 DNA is TGTGCCAGCAGTTTAGAGTCGCCCGCGGGTCCCGAGCAGTACTTC.